Below, 29 T cell receptor beta chains from the same sample are listed, as sequenced in a study of esophageal squamous cell carcinoma under preoperative chemotherapy. MiXCR, run by TCRdb on the PCR reads, gives a single entry per CDR3 protein. Of around 34,000 distinct CDR3 sequences in the sample, around 49% are singletons; the top ten hold about 23%. Time point denoted: after preoperative PTX-NDP chemotherapy. This material was collected from a patient given preoperative chemotherapy. These receptors came from a human donor with esophageal squamous cell carcinoma. The donor label of this sample is uncertain.

Points on this clonotype: One end of the junction is discordant with germline, which a read error may explain. The chain carries TRBV7-8 and TRBJ2-3; TRBD2 agrees at 8 bases. Germline V gene lookup returns CDR1 SGHVS and CDR2 FQNEAQ. CDR3 length: 16 amino acids. CDR3 sequence (DNA): TGTGCCAGCAGCAACCCGGGGGGGGGGCCCAAAGATACGCAGTACTTT. Translation: CASSNPGGGPKDTQYF.

To note about this clonotype: Germline and junction disagree at one end, which may indicate a read error. The chain uses TRBV12-3 or TRBV12-4 and TRBJ2-3; a possible D gene is TRBD2 (6 bases). The CDR3 spans 15 residues. The CDR3 sequence: CARSLEGRGTDTQYF. The CDR3 coding sequence is TGTGCCCGCAGTTTGGAGGGAAGAGGCACAGATACGCAGTATTTT.

This clonotype was seen ten or more times. This chain connects TRBV7-2 to TRBJ2-7, with 9 bases fitting TRBD2. The CDR3 contains 15 residues. The V segment lost 10 bases and the J segment 5 bases; nucleotides outside the gene matches: 15. Germline V gene sequence: CDR1 SGHTA, CDR2 FQGNSA. The CDR3 DNA reads TGTGCCATCCGGGTGATTAGCGGGAGCCGGAACGAGCAGTACTTC. Protein product: CAIRVISGSRNEQYF.

The rearrangement links TRBV6-1 to TRBJ2-3; either TRBD1 or TRBD2 may supply D (5 bases each). The end of the DNA is better explained by TRBJ2-7, so the J call may be wrong. Germline CDR1 reads MNHNS; CDR2 reads SASEGT. The CDR3 covers 14 residues. CDR3 residues: CASSPGRAVNTQYF. The CDR3 nucleotides are TGTGCCAGCAGTCCGGGACGAGCCGTCAATACGCAGTACTTC.

The chain is built from TRBV10-3 and TRBJ2-5, with 9 bases aligning to TRBD1. V was pared by 8 bases and J by 4 bases, with 8 bases of the junction left unmatched. Germline CDR1 ENHRY, CDR2 SYGVKD. The CDR3 contains 14 residues. CDR3 sequence (DNA): TGTGCCATCGGGGCCGGGACAGGGTCAGAGACCCAGTACTTC. It specifies CAIGAGTGSETQYF.

This clonotype occurred a few times. The chain is built from TRBV11-3 and TRBJ2-4; TRBD1 matches at 10 bases. This CDR3 spans 17 amino acids. Germline V gene data show CDR1 as SGHNT and CDR2 as YENEEA. The junction had 17 bases not matched to a gene; V was cut back by 3 bases and J by 12 bases. CDR3 amino acids: CASSFEAGTGDIDTQYF. CDR3 coding DNA: TGTGCCAGCAGCTTCGAAGCCGGGACAGGGGACATAGATACTCAGTACTTC.

For this clonotype: Its ends do not fully match the called genes, so a read error is possible. The rearrangement uses TRBV7-8 and TRBJ2-5; 9 bases agree with TRBD2. This CDR3 is 16 amino acids long. Germline lookup yields CDR1 SGHVS and CDR2 FQNEAQ. The CDR3 bases are TGTGCCAGCGGGGACCTCGCGGGGGGGCACGGTGAGACGCAGTACTTC. As protein: CASGDLAGGHGETQYF. Full variable domain (outside the CDR3, taken from reference TRBV7-8 and TRBJ2-5): GAGVSQSPRYKVAKRGQDVALRCDPISGHVSLFWYQQALGQGPEFLTYFQNEAQLDKSGLPSDRFFAERPEGSVSTLKIQRTQQEDSAVYLCASGDLAGGHGETQYFGPGTRLLVL.

A note on this clonotype: A much larger clonotype is one base distant, so this may be a read error. CDR3 protein: CASSPKGAGQETQFF. The CDR3 coding sequence is TGTGCCAGCAGCCCTAAGGGGGCGGGGCAAGAGACCCAGTTCTTC. V is TRBV12-3 or TRBV12-4 and J is TRBJ2-1, with TRBD1 as a possible D gene (7 bases). This CDR3 is built from 15 residues. V lost 6 bases to trimming and J lost 13 bases, with 25 bases between them.

J is TRBJ2-5 and V is TRBV7-2; D is perhaps TRBD1 or TRBD2 (5 bases each). The better agreement between TRBJ2-3 and the DNA end casts doubt on the J call. Germline V gives CDR1 SGHTA, CDR2 FQGNSA. CDR3 size: 14 residues. In DNA, the CDR3 is TGTGCCAGCAGCGACGGCCGGGGCCCAGAGACCCAGTATTTT. It encodes CASSDGRGPETQYF.

This chain connects TRBV15 to TRBJ2-1; D remains ambiguous. The V end was cut by 0 bases, the J end by 6 bases, with 12 bases between. The germline V gene encodes CDR1 LNHNV and CDR2 YYDKDF (reference sequence). The CDR3 is 15 residues long. As DNA, the CDR3 is TGTGCCACCAGCAGAGATGCGGTCCCCTCCAATGAGCAGTTCTTC. Its protein is CATSRDAVPSNEQFF.

This clonotype appeared a few times. The chain carries TRBV7-8 and TRBJ2-1; the D gene is possibly TRBD2 (6 bases). Germline values: CDR1 SGHVS, CDR2 FQNEAQ. The CDR3 extends over 13 amino acids. Trimming removed 0 bases from V and 6 bases from J, with 6 bases in between. The CDR3 sequence is CASSLARGNEQFF. The CDR3 DNA reads as TGTGCCAGCAGCTTAGCGCGGGGCAATGAGCAGTTCTTC. Full variable domain (remainder filled in from reference TRBV7-8 and TRBJ2-1): GAGVSQSPRYKVAKRGQDVALRCDPISGHVSLFWYQQALGQGPEFLTYFQNEAQLDKSGLPSDRFFAERPEGSVSTLKIQRTQQEDSAVYLCASSLARGNEQFFGPGTRLTVL.

This clonotype was counted many times. The genes are TRBV6-1 and TRBJ2-7; D is perhaps TRBD1 or TRBD2 (5 bases each). The CDR3 has 13 amino acids. V gave up 6 bases and J gave up 4 bases, with 13 bases separating them. Per germline, CDR1 MNHNS and CDR2 SASEGT. CDR3 loop: CASRGPQTYEQYF. DNA for the CDR3: TGTGCCAGCAGGGGACCTCAGACTTACGAGCAGTACTTC.

This clonotype was seen ten or more times. The chain employs TRBV7-3 and TRBJ2-5; 10 nucleotides line up with TRBD1. V shed 3 bases and J 4 bases; nucleotides not matched to a gene: 2. CDR3 size: 14 residues. Germline CDR1 and CDR2: SGHTA and FQGTGA. CDR3 in amino acids: CASSLDRGLETQYF. CDR3 bases: TGTGCCAGCAGCTTGGACAGGGGGTTAGAGACCCAGTACTTC.

The V call is TRBV7-2, the J call TRBJ2-4; the D gene could be TRBD1 or TRBD2 (5 bases each). CDR1 and CDR2 from the germline V gene are SGHTA and FQGNSA. This CDR3 is 14 amino acids long. CDR3: CAGRAGLAQDTQYF. The CDR3 bases are TGTGCGGGGCGCGCCGGCCTAGCCCAAGACACCCAGTACTTC.

V is TRBV7-8 and J is TRBJ2-1, with D maybe TRBD2 (7 bases). The end of the DNA fits TRBJ2-5 better, so the J call may be wrong. The CDR3 runs 16 residues. Per the germline V gene, CDR1 is SGHVS and CDR2 is FQNEAQ. This CDR3 is CASTGLGGGDHDTQYF. The DNA for the CDR3 is TGTGCCAGCACGGGGCTAGGGGGGGGGGACCATGATACCCAGTACTTC.

This clonotype ranks as medium-sized. The J gene is TRBJ2-5, the V gene TRBV12-3 or TRBV12-4, with no clear D. Between the trimmed V and J ends, which lost 8 bases and 4 bases, there was a span of 14 bases. CDR3 length: 13 residues. The CDR3 sequence is CASGLLTLETQYF. As DNA, the CDR3 is TGTGCCAGCGGGCTGCTTACGTTAGAGACCCAGTACTTC.

In this sample, this clonotype turned up a few times. V is TRBV5-4 and J is TRBJ2-1, with 7 bases lining up with TRBD2. Germline CDR1 SGHNT, CDR2 YYREEE (reference sequence). J gave up 0 bases and V 0 bases, and 0 bases lay outside the gene matches. The CDR3 totals 15 residues. The CDR3 loop reads CASSLGTSSYNEQFF. Here the CDR3 DNA reads TGTGCCAGCAGCTTGGGGACTAGCTCCTACAATGAGCAGTTCTTC.

The V gene is TRBV7-2, the J gene TRBJ2-4; the D is unclear. The better agreement between TRBJ2-5 and the DNA end casts doubt on the J call. Germline V gene data show CDR1 as SGHTA and CDR2 as FQGNSA. The CDR3 contains 14 residues. CDR3 sequence: CASSECGSPGTQYF. The CDR3 nucleotides read TGTGCCAGCAGCGAATGCGGTAGCCCAGGGACCCAGTACTTC.

In its sample, this clonotype was seen many times. The rearrangement links TRBV12-3 or TRBV12-4 to TRBJ1-6, with D hard to call. Trimming cost V 4 bases and J 4 bases, with 17 bases left between them. The length of the CDR3 is 17 residues. As DNA, the CDR3 is TGTGCCAGCAGTTCCCTAGGCCCGGAGAGATATAATTCACCCCTCCACTTT. This codes for CASSSLGPERYNSPLHF.

This clonotype was seen many times. Here the CDR3 DNA reads TGTGCCAGCAGCCTTAGTGGCAATGAGCAGTTCTTC. It encodes CASSLSGNEQFF. V usage is TRBV7-6 and J usage is TRBJ2-1; D unclear. The CDR3 covers 12 residues. V dropped 5 bases and J dropped 6 bases, with 8 bases sitting between them. Germline V CDR1 and CDR2: SGHVS, FNYEAQ.

About this clonotype itself: Mismatch with germline at one junction end may stem from a read error. The chain joins TRBV7-6 to TRBJ2-4, with D perhaps TRBD1 (6 bases). The CDR3 is 17 amino acids. Germline V gives CDR1 SGHVS, CDR2 FNYEAQ. CDR3 in amino acids: CASSPFRGPARGDTQYF. CDR3 in DNA: TGTGCCAGCAGCCCTTTCCGGGGACCGGCCCGAGGGGACACGCAGTATTTC.

Sample share makes this clonotype medium-sized. The V and J genes are TRBV11-3 and TRBJ2-3, with 8 bases identical to TRBD2. CDR1 is SGHNT and CDR2 is YENEEA in the germline V gene. CDR3 length: 13 residues. V shed 2 bases and J 10 bases; nucleotides not matched to a gene: 5. The CDR3 protein is CASSLSSGGAQYF. DNA for the CDR3: TGTGCCAGCAGCTTATCTTCGGGAGGGGCGCAGTATTTT.

This sequence joins TRBV12-3 or TRBV12-4 and TRBJ2-3, with 7 bases aligning to TRBD1. This CDR3 region has 14 residues. With V trimmed by 4 bases and J by 3 bases, 4 bases remained unmatched. The CDR3 DNA reads as TGTGCCAGCAGTTGGGACAGTAAAACAGATACGCAGTATTTT. This gives the protein CASSWDSKTDTQYF.

This clonotype was seen a few times. This chain joins TRBV7-9 and TRBJ2-1; a weak D match, TRBD2 (6 bases). V lost 4 bases to trimming and J lost 6 bases, with 13 bases between them. This CDR3 is 14 amino acids long. Looked up from germline, CDR1 is SEHNR and CDR2 is FQNEAQ (reference sequence). For the CDR3, the DNA is TGTGCCAGCAGCTCAGGGACTCAAAGCAATGAGCAGTTCTTC. Translation gives CASSSGTQSNEQFF.

This clonotype was seen repeatedly, ten times or more. The chain carries TRBV6-1 and TRBJ2-1; D is unclear. This CDR3 region has 12 residues. V gave up 8 bases and J gave up 10 bases, with 15 bases separating them. Germline V gene data show CDR1 as MNHNS and CDR2 as SASEGT. CDR3 DNA: TGTGCCAGCGTCAGGATCGGGTACGAGCAGTTCTTC. This gives the protein CASVRIGYEQFF.

Note on this clonotype: One end of the junction is discordant with germline, which a read error may explain. V is TRBV6-1 and J is TRBJ2-5, with a weak D call TRBD2 (7 bases). This CDR3 is built from 15 residues. The germline V gene encodes CDR1 MNHNS and CDR2 SASEGT. The DNA of the CDR3 is TGTGCCAGGGGAAAAGGGGCGGGGGCCCACGAGACGCAGTACTTC. Translation gives CARGKGAGAHETQYF.

This clonotype appeared once. One end of the junction does not line up with germline, which may come from a read error. The rearrangement uses TRBV7-6 and TRBJ2-3; D may be TRBD1 or TRBD2 (6 bases each). Germline V CDR1 and CDR2: SGHVS, FNYEAQ. The CDR3 runs 16 residues. CDR3 bases: TGTGCCAGCAGCGTAGTCGGGGGCCGTGGCCAAGATACCCAGTATTTT. The encoded protein is CASSVVGGRGQDTQYF.

The chain has TRBV7-6 and TRBJ2-3, with D maybe TRBD2 (6 bases). The germline gives CDR1 SGHVS, CDR2 FNYEAQ. Trimming took off 4 bases at V and 2 bases at J, with 10 bases between the two ends. The CDR3 loop spans 14 amino acids. This chain's CDR3 is CASSSGRDTDTQYF. CDR3 DNA sequence: TGTGCCAGCAGCTCGGGGCGGGACACAGATACGCAGTATTTT. Full variable domain (rest looked up from reference TRBV7-6 and TRBJ2-3): GAGVSQSPRYKVTKRGQDVALRCDPISGHVSLYWYRQALGQGPEFLTYFNYEAQQDKSGLPNDRFSAERPEGSISTLTIQRTEQRDSAMYRCASSSGRDTDTQYFGPGTRLTVL.

This clonotype turned up a few times. The CDR3 protein is CASSSGHARVYGYTF. The CDR3 coding sequence is TGTGCCAGCAGTTCGGGACACGCTCGAGTCTATGGCTACACCTTC. The chain links TRBV6-2 or TRBV6-3 to TRBJ1-2, with a possible D match to TRBD1 (6 bases). V was shortened by 4 bases and J by 4 bases, with 16 bases between the two germline ends. Germline CDR1 and CDR2: MNHEY and SVGEGT. The CDR3 has 15 amino acids.